A selection of T cell receptor beta chains follows, all from one sample in a study of identifying expanded T cells in peripheral blood. Some clones are missing from TCRdb's copy, which holds only in-frame ones; the method was immunoSEQ multiplex PCR. The sample holds under 130,000 clones; around nine tenths are singletons and the top ten take 16%. Sequenced material: blood. The receptors shown here come from a person aged 18 to 69 in good health. The CDR3 runs from the conserved cysteine through the conserved F or W. D genes are given only for firm matches. Clone sizes are given selectively: once, few, many, or a class where the clone is expanded.

CDR3 DNA: TGTGCCAGCAGCTTAGACACCTTGCAGTACTTC
CDR3 protein: CASSLDTLQYF
D gene: NA
clone size: NA
V gene: TRBV7-9
J gene: TRBJ2-7

CDR3 DNA: TGTGCCAGCAGTTACTCGGAGTTAAGCTCCTACGAGCAGTACTTC
CDR3 protein: CASSYSELSSYEQYF
D gene: NA
clone size: NA
V gene: TRBV6-5
J gene: TRBJ2-7

CDR3 DNA: TGTGCCAGCAGTGAAATAAACAGGGGGCACGAAAAACTGTTTTTT
CDR3 protein: CASSEINRGHEKLFF
D gene: TRBD1
clone size: NA
V gene: TRBV6-1
J gene: TRBJ1-4

CDR3 DNA: TGTGCCAGCAGTTTAACGGTTTACTCTGGAAACACCATATATTTT
CDR3 protein: CASSLTVYSGNTIYF
D gene: NA
clone size: NA
V gene: TRBV28
J gene: TRBJ1-3

CDR3 DNA: TGTGCCAGTAGTATACGGGGGGAGAGCTATGGCTACACCTTC
CDR3 protein: CASSIRGESYGYTF
D gene: NA
clone size: NA
V gene: TRBV19
J gene: TRBJ1-2

CDR3 DNA: TGTGCCAGCAGTGTAGGGACTAGAGAGGAGACCCAGTACTTC
CDR3 protein: CASSVGTREETQYF
D gene: TRBD2
clone size: NA
V gene: TRBV2
J gene: TRBJ2-5

CDR3 DNA: TGTGCCAGCAGCCCCCGGGGGACAGCTTCGGCGGGTGAGCAGTACTTC
CDR3 protein: CASSPRGTASAGEQYF
D gene: NA
clone size: NA
V gene: TRBV7-9
J gene: TRBJ2-7

CDR3 DNA: TGTGCCAGCAGCGTAGAAGGGACAGGGGGCAGGTGGGAGACCCAGTACTTC
CDR3 protein: CASSVEGTGGRWETQYF
D gene: TRBD1
clone size: NA
V gene: TRBV9
J gene: TRBJ2-5

CDR3 DNA: TGTGCCAGTAGTATTGCCAGGTCCTACGAGCAGTACTTC
CDR3 protein: CASSIARSYEQYF
D gene: NA
clone size: NA
V gene: TRBV19
J gene: TRBJ2-7

CDR3 DNA: TGTGCCAGCAGTTTGGCTAGCGGGTCGCGGGGGCAGTACTTC
CDR3 protein: CASSLASGSRGQYF
D gene: TRBD2
clone size: NA
V gene: TRBV28
J gene: TRBJ2-7

CDR3 DNA: TGTGCCAGCAGTCGCCCCGGGGCGCTCGGGGAGACCCAGTACTTC
CDR3 protein: CASSRPGALGETQYF
D gene: NA
clone size: NA
V gene: TRBV6-4
J gene: TRBJ2-5

CDR3 DNA: TGTGCCACCGTGGGGGACAGCGGTTACAATGAGCAGTTCTTC
CDR3 protein: CATVGDSGYNEQFF
D gene: TRBD1
clone size: once
V gene: TRBV27
J gene: TRBJ2-1

CDR3 DNA: TGTGCCAGTAGTATAGCGGGGCGCGTGTACCAAGAGACCCAGTACTTC
CDR3 protein: CASSIAGRVYQETQYF
D gene: NA
clone size: NA
V gene: TRBV19
J gene: TRBJ2-5

CDR3 DNA: TGTGCCTGGAGTTTTAAGAGGGGTCAGGGAAACACCATATATTTT
CDR3 protein: CAWSFKRGQGNTIYF
D gene: NA
clone size: NA
V gene: TRBV30
J gene: TRBJ1-3

CDR3 DNA: TGTGCCAGCAGTGTTCCACAGGGGTATTCGGGAGAGCAGTACTTC
CDR3 protein: CASSVPQGYSGEQYF
D gene: TRBD1
clone size: NA
V gene: TRBV2
J gene: TRBJ2-7

CDR3 DNA: TGTGCCAGCAGTACAGGACGGCTAAGCAATCAGCCCCAGCATTTT
CDR3 protein: CASSTGRLSNQPQHF
D gene: NA
clone size: NA
V gene: TRBV27
J gene: TRBJ1-5

CDR3 DNA: TGCGCCAGCAGCCAAGATTGGAGGGGGCGGAGCACAGATACGCAGTATTTT
CDR3 protein: CASSQDWRGRSTDTQYF
D gene: NA
clone size: NA
V gene: TRBV4-3
J gene: TRBJ2-3

CDR3 DNA: TGTGCCAGCCTTTATAGCGGGGGGGACCTTAGAACCGGGGAGCTGTTTTTT
CDR3 protein: CASLYSGGDLRTGELFF
D gene: TRBD2
clone size: once
V gene: TRBV27
J gene: TRBJ2-2

CDR3 DNA: TGTGCCAGCTCATTACGCCGGGACGTAGCCTACGAGCAGTACTTC
CDR3 protein: CASSLRRDVAYEQYF
D gene: NA
clone size: NA
V gene: TRBV18
J gene: TRBJ2-7

CDR3 DNA: TGTGCCAGCTCACCTTCCGGGGTCGAAAATACGCAGTATTTT
CDR3 protein: CASSPSGVENTQYF
D gene: NA
clone size: NA
V gene: TRBV18
J gene: TRBJ2-3

CDR3 DNA: TGTGCCAGCAGCCGCCAGGGGTCTGGAAACACCATATATTTT
CDR3 protein: CASSRQGSGNTIYF
D gene: NA
clone size: NA
V gene: TRBV27
J gene: TRBJ1-3

CDR3 DNA: TGTGCCAGCAGTGAATCTCCGGGCGGCGGCTTCACCTTC
CDR3 protein: CASSESPGGGFTF
D gene: NA
clone size: NA
V gene: TRBV2
J gene: TRBJ1-2

CDR3 DNA: TGTGCCAGCGCCAGGGGCCAGGGGTTTGGTAGCGAGCAGTACTTC
CDR3 protein: CASARGQGFGSEQYF
D gene: NA
clone size: NA
V gene: TRBV5-5
J gene: TRBJ2-7

CDR3 DNA: TGCGCCAGCAGCCCAGGGGGGCAGGGATGGGAAAAACTGTTTTTT
CDR3 protein: CASSPGGQGWEKLFF
D gene: TRBD1
clone size: NA
V gene: TRBV5-1
J gene: TRBJ1-4

CDR3 DNA: TGTGCCAGTAACCAGGGCGGGACAGGGGGCTATGGCTACACCTTC
CDR3 protein: CASNQGGTGGYGYTF
D gene: TRBD1
clone size: NA
V gene: TRBV7-2
J gene: TRBJ1-2

CDR3 DNA: TGTGCCAGCGACAGGGGGCGGACAGATACGCAGTATTTT
CDR3 protein: CASDRGRTDTQYF
D gene: TRBD1
clone size: NA
V gene: TRBV5-8
J gene: TRBJ2-3

CDR3 DNA: TGCGCCAGCAGCTTGGGACAGGGTCTGGATACGCAGTATTTT
CDR3 protein: CASSLGQGLDTQYF
D gene: TRBD1
clone size: NA
V gene: TRBV5-1
J gene: TRBJ2-3

CDR3 DNA: TGTGCCAGCAGCCGATCAGCGACTGATAATTCACCCCTCCACTTT
CDR3 protein: CASSRSATDNSPLHF
D gene: NA
clone size: NA
V gene: TRBV7-2
J gene: TRBJ1-6

CDR3 DNA: TGTGCCAGCAGCCCCGGGACAGGGCTAGCCAAAAACATTCAGTACTTC
CDR3 protein: CASSPGTGLAKNIQYF
D gene: TRBD1
clone size: NA
V gene: TRBV27
J gene: TRBJ2-4

CDR3 DNA: TGCGCCAGCAGCCCAGGACTAGACCATACCATAGATACGCAGTATTTT
CDR3 protein: CASSPGLDHTIDTQYF
D gene: TRBD2
clone size: NA
V gene: TRBV5-1
J gene: TRBJ2-3

CDR3 DNA: TGCAGCGTTTCGTTCAGTTACCTGAACACTGAAGCTTTCTTT
CDR3 protein: CSVSFSYLNTEAFF
D gene: NA
clone size: NA
V gene: TRBV29-1
J gene: TRBJ1-1

CDR3 DNA: TGTGCCAGTATAGGGACAGGGAGCTCCTACAATGAGCAGTTCTTC
CDR3 protein: CASIGTGSSYNEQFF
D gene: TRBD1
clone size: NA
V gene: TRBV19
J gene: TRBJ2-1

CDR3 DNA: TGTGCCAGCAGCTTAGGGCAGTACTACAATGAGCAGTTCTTC
CDR3 protein: CASSLGQYYNEQFF
D gene: NA
clone size: NA
V gene: TRBV7-2
J gene: TRBJ2-1

CDR3 DNA: TGCGCCAGCTTAACCGGGGCCGGGGAGCTGTTTTTT
CDR3 protein: CASLTGAGELFF
D gene: NA
clone size: NA
V gene: TRBV10-1
J gene: TRBJ2-2

CDR3 DNA: TGTGCCAGCAGCGCTCCTCGGACCAGGGAACACGAGCAGTACTTC
CDR3 protein: CASSAPRTREHEQYF
D gene: NA
clone size: NA
V gene: TRBV7-9
J gene: TRBJ2-7

CDR3 DNA: TGTGCCTGGAGCCGGTCGGGGAGCTCCTATAATTCACCCCTCCACTTT
CDR3 protein: CAWSRSGSSYNSPLHF
D gene: NA
clone size: NA
V gene: TRBV30
J gene: TRBJ1-6

CDR3 DNA: TGTGCCAGTAGTATTAACCAGGGAGCAGGGCTGATCGATGAGCAGTTCTTC
CDR3 protein: CASSINQGAGLIDEQFF
D gene: NA
clone size: NA
V gene: TRBV19
J gene: TRBJ2-1

CDR3 DNA: TGTGCCAGCAGTTATACGACCAGCAATCAGCCCCAGCATTTT
CDR3 protein: CASSYTTSNQPQHF
D gene: NA
clone size: NA
V gene: TRBV6-5
J gene: TRBJ1-5

CDR3 DNA: TGTGCCAGCAGCTTGGGGAGCATTCAGTACTTC
CDR3 protein: CASSLGSIQYF
D gene: NA
clone size: NA
V gene: TRBV5-6
J gene: TRBJ2-4

CDR3 DNA: TGTGCCAGCAGCTTCGATAGACAGTCCTATGGCTACACCTTC
CDR3 protein: CASSFDRQSYGYTF
D gene: NA
clone size: NA
V gene: TRBV7-2
J gene: TRBJ1-2

CDR3 DNA: TGTGCCAGCAGTGAATATGTAGCGGGGGGGACAGATACGCAGTATTTT
CDR3 protein: CASSEYVAGGTDTQYF
D gene: TRBD2
clone size: NA
V gene: TRBV2
J gene: TRBJ2-3

CDR3 DNA: TGCAGCACCCAGCGGGGGGTCGACACAGATACGCAGTATTTT
CDR3 protein: CSTQRGVDTDTQYF
D gene: TRBD2
clone size: NA
V gene: TRBV29-1
J gene: TRBJ2-3

CDR3 DNA: TGTGCCAGCAGTCTCGATACGAACACCGGGGAGCTGTTTTTT
CDR3 protein: CASSLDTNTGELFF
D gene: NA
clone size: NA
V gene: TRBV28
J gene: TRBJ2-2

CDR3 DNA: TGTGCCAGTAGTCTCAGGACGGGGCCCTACGAGCAGTACTTC
CDR3 protein: CASSLRTGPYEQYF
D gene: NA
clone size: NA
V gene: TRBV19
J gene: TRBJ2-7

CDR3 DNA: TGTGCCAGCAGCTTAGCGGAGACGTCCTACAATGAGCAGTTCTTC
CDR3 protein: CASSLAETSYNEQFF
D gene: NA
clone size: NA
V gene: TRBV7-9
J gene: TRBJ2-1

CDR3 DNA: TGTGCCAGCAGCGTAGGGAGCGGGGGGGCGGGAGAGACCCAGTACTTC
CDR3 protein: CASSVGSGGAGETQYF
D gene: TRBD2
clone size: NA
V gene: TRBV9
J gene: TRBJ2-5

CDR3 DNA: TGTGCCAGCACCTTTGCAGAGGGAGAGCAGTACTTC
CDR3 protein: CASTFAEGEQYF
D gene: NA
clone size: NA
V gene: TRBV2
J gene: TRBJ2-7

CDR3 DNA: TGCGCCAGCAGCCAAGATTTGGGGGGCGGTGGAAACACCATATATTTT
CDR3 protein: CASSQDLGGGGNTIYF
D gene: NA
clone size: NA
V gene: TRBV4-3
J gene: TRBJ1-3

CDR3 DNA: TGTGCCAGCAGCCGGTCAGATACGCAGTATTTT
CDR3 protein: CASSRSDTQYF
D gene: NA
clone size: once
V gene: TRBV27
J gene: TRBJ2-3

CDR3 DNA: TGCAGCGTGACCTACCAGGGAGAGACCCAGTACTTC
CDR3 protein: CSVTYQGETQYF
D gene: NA
clone size: NA
V gene: TRBV29-1
J gene: TRBJ2-5